What follows is one T cell receptor beta chain and its context. In the source study's methods: For nucleated cells, counts were estimated from reference gene primer amplification. Data came from immunoSEQ multiplex PCR; TCRdb stores just in-frame clones and leaves some out. V and J calls and clone size are those listed in that table; D and trimming were worked out from the DNA. The profile covers about 190,000 clones, with 65% to 85% appearing a single time and approximately 3% taken by the ten largest. The sample originates from a study of blood T cell repertoires in COVID-19. Germline V gene lookup returns CDR1 SGHTA and CDR2 FQGTGA. The CDR3 contains 12 residues. With V trimmed by 8 bases and J by 5 bases, 2 bases remained unmatched. Those who participated ranged in age from roughly 18 to 90 years and resided in about two dozen US areas. Participant-reported clinical history was the basis for cohort assignment.

Material: PBMCs or T cells enriched from blood (not recorded which). The sequence was obtained from a woman aged 30 to 39 who had recovered from COVID-19. This sequence joins TRBV7-3 and TRBJ2-1, with 8 bases matching TRBD1. The CDR3 spells CASGQGNNEQFF. The CDR3 bases are TGTGCCAGCGGACAGGGCAACAATGAGCAGTTCTTC.